Sequencing of this T cell receptor (beta chain) was carried out in a study of brain T cells in children with intractable seizures. Surgery cases with the highest brain T cell transcript signatures were chosen for sequencing. V shed 4 bases, J shed 2 bases, and the junction held 6 bases outside the gene matches. This CDR3 is built from 15 residues. Germline V gene lookup returns CDR1 ENHRY and CDR2 SYGVKD. TCRdb keeps only in-frame clones here, not all; method: immunoSEQ multiplex PCR. The sample holds under 150,000 clones, 90% to 95% seen once. The TCR comes from a boy under two years old with hemimegalencephaly and intractable seizures. Sequences were derived from peripheral blood, sampled at surgery. This rearrangement joins TRBV10-3 to TRBJ2-3; 7 bases line up with TRBD2. The chain's CDR3 is CAISGLASYTDTQYF. In DNA form, the CDR3 reads TGTGCCATCAGTGGACTAGCTTCATACACAGATACGCAGTATTTT.